The 23 T cell receptor beta chains given below trace back to one sample, sequenced in a study of cytomegalovirus exposure and HLA in healthy donors. The PCR had 60 Vbeta and 13 Jbeta primers. Sequencing used immunoSEQ multiplex PCR; TCRdb keeps in-frame clones, though not all of them. Of about 82,000 clones listed, less than 80% were seen once; the top ten hold 13%. Sequencing used PBMCs. Receptors originate from a human donor in good health.

The gene calls are TRBV21-1 and TRBJ2-2; the table's D call TRBD1 went unverified against the DNA. TRBV21-1 constitutes a pseudogene. This CDR3 region has 18 residues. The CDR3 loop is CASSKGRRETGKSGELFF. The DNA of the CDR3 is TGTGCCAGCAGCAAAGGTCGCCGTGAGACAGGGAAAAGCGGGGAGCTGTTTTTT.

The chain employs TRBV29-1 and TRBJ2-2; 7 positions agree with TRBD2. The CDR3 consists of 17 residues. Germline V lookup: CDR1 SQVTM, CDR2 ANQGSEA. The junction had 15 bases not matched to a gene; V was cut back by 7 bases and J by 1 base. This chain's CDR3 is CSARGRDAGQNTGELFF. The CDR3 DNA is TGCAGCGCCCGAGGGAGGGATGCTGGGCAGAACACCGGGGAGCTGTTTTTT.

The chain carries TRBV2 and TRBJ2-1; D may be TRBD1 (6 bases). V lost 7 bases, J lost 0 bases, and 13 bases lay in between. The CDR3 spans 15 residues. CDR1 SNHLY and CDR2 FYNNEI come from the germline V gene. The DNA of the CDR3 is TGTGCCAGCATCCTCGACAGGAGCTCCTACAATGAGCAGTTCTTC. Protein sequence: CASILDRSSYNEQFF.

V is TRBV5-1 and J is TRBJ2-7; 8 nucleotides line up with TRBD1. The CDR3 has 12 residues. The trim removed 4 bases at V and 6 bases at J, leaving 3 bases unmatched. Germline V CDR1 and CDR2: SGHRS, YFSETQ. DNA of the CDR3: TGCGCCAGCAGCCGCAGGGGGCTCGAGCAGTACTTC. Residues: CASSRRGLEQYF.

V usage is TRBV6-1 and J usage is TRBJ1-1, with 8 bases aligning to TRBD1. The germline V gene encodes CDR1 MNHNS and CDR2 SASEGT. Losses at the gene ends were 8 bases for V and 6 bases for J; bases not matched to a gene: 8. This CDR3 is 13 amino acids long. In DNA, the CDR3 is TGTGCCAGCGGCCTGACAGGGGCACCTGAAGCTTTCTTT. Its translation: CASGLTGAPEAFF.

The chain links TRBV11-2 to TRBJ1-3, with 8 bases that match TRBD1. The CDR3 length is 16 residues. Germline values: CDR1 SGHAT, CDR2 FQNNGV. With V trimmed by 5 bases and J by 4 bases, 10 bases remained unmatched. CDR3 in amino acids: CASSRTGTDWGNTIYF. The CDR3 nucleotides are TGTGCCAGCAGCCGGACAGGGACCGATTGGGGAAACACCATATATTTT.

V and J are TRBV6-1 and TRBJ1-5; a possible D gene is TRBD1 (6 bases). The germline CDR1 and CDR2 sequences are MNHNS and SASEGT. V shed 2 bases and J shed 6 bases, with 14 bases lying between them. The CDR3 consists of 15 residues. The CDR3 spells CASSEPRGSAQPQHF. DNA of the CDR3: TGTGCCAGCAGTGAACCCAGGGGATCTGCTCAGCCCCAGCATTTT.

This chain joins TRBV5-8 and TRBJ1-2, with D perhaps TRBD1 (5 bases). Deletions cut 1 base from V and 5 bases from J, with 12 bases between. Germline V gene lookup returns CDR1 SGHTS and CDR2 YDEGEE. The CDR3 consists of 14 residues. The CDR3 DNA reads TGTGCCAGCAGCTTGAGGAGGGACCCATATGGCTACACCTTC. The encoded protein is CASSLRRDPYGYTF.

This chain uses TRBV7-2 with TRBJ1-4, with D unclear. This CDR3 spans 18 amino acids. Germline CDR1 reads SGHTA; CDR2 reads FQGNSA. V shed 5 bases and J shed 0 bases, with 19 bases lying between them. In DNA form, the CDR3 reads TGTGCCAGCAGCCCATGGGAGGGAGCTATCCCAACTAATGAAAAACTGTTTTTT. Its protein product is CASSPWEGAIPTNEKLFF.

The gene calls are TRBV19 and TRBJ1-2, with a tentative D call TRBD1 (5 bases). Germline values: CDR1 LNHDA, CDR2 SQIVND (reference sequence). The CDR3 spans 14 residues. Trimming took 4 bases from V and 4 from J, leaving 13 bases between them. The CDR3 region is CASSSGREGYGYTF. The DNA for the CDR3 is TGTGCCAGTAGTAGCGGCAGGGAAGGCTATGGCTACACCTTC.

The gene calls are TRBV7-8 and TRBJ1-2, with D maybe TRBD1 (6 bases). Looked up from germline, CDR1 is SGHVS and CDR2 is FQNEAQ. V lost 3 bases, J lost 6 bases, and 17 bases lay in between. This CDR3 is built from 15 residues. Here the CDR3 DNA reads TGTGCCAGCAGCTTCGGTTTATACAGGGAAGATGGCTACACCTTC. Its protein product is CASSFGLYREDGYTF. Using reference TRBV7-8 and TRBJ1-2 for the parts outside the CDR3, the full variable domain is GAGVSQSPRYKVAKRGQDVALRCDPISGHVSLFWYQQALGQGPEFLTYFQNEAQLDKSGLPSDRFFAERPEGSVSTLKIQRTQQEDSAVYLCASSFGLYREDGYTFGSGTRLTVV.

This chain connects TRBV29-1 to TRBJ1-3; possible D gene TRBD1, 5 bases. V lost 0 bases to trimming and J lost 1 base, with 7 bases between them. Looked up from germline, CDR1 is SQVTM and CDR2 is ANQGSEA. This CDR3 spans 14 amino acids. The CDR3 DNA reads TGCAGCGTTGAAGATCGGGGGTCTGGAAACACCATATATTTT. Amino acid sequence: CSVEDRGSGNTIYF.

The V call is TRBV19, the J call TRBJ2-2; 7 bases fit TRBD1. Looked up from germline, CDR1 is LNHDA and CDR2 is SQIVND (reference sequence). V was pared by 7 bases and J by 0 bases, with 2 bases of the junction left unmatched. CDR3 length: 14 amino acids. CDR3 bases: TGTGCCAGTACAACAGGGGCGAACACCGGGGAGCTGTTTTTT. The encoded protein is CASTTGANTGELFF.

This clone was picked up one time. The chain links TRBV27 to TRBJ2-5, with TRBD2 as a possible D gene (7 bases). The V end lost 5 bases, the J end lost 5 bases, and 18 bases lay between the germline ends. Germline CDR1 is MNHEY and CDR2 is SMNVEV (reference sequence). The CDR3 is 15 residues long. CDR3 loop: CASSPWGGAQETQYF. The DNA of the CDR3 is TGTGCCAGCAGTCCCTGGGGGGGGGCCCAGGAGACCCAGTACTTC.

The rearrangement links TRBV13 to TRBJ1-1; D is uncertain. The V gene lost 5 bases and the J gene lost 0 bases, with 13 bases spanning the gap. The CDR3 is 15 amino acids. From germline, CDR1 is PRHDT and CDR2 FYEKMQ (reference sequence). CDR3 DNA: TGTGCCAGCAGCCAGAGGGCGAGTATGAACACTGAAGCTTTCTTT. Amino acid sequence: CASSQRASMNTEAFF. Full variable domain (rest looked up from reference TRBV13 and TRBJ1-1): AAGVIQSPRHLIKEKRETATLKCYPIPRHDTVYWYQQGPGQDPQFLISFYEKMQSDKGSIPDRFSAQQFSDYHSELNMSSLELGDSALYFCASSQRASMNTEAFFGQGTRLTVV.

This clone has just a few counts. This chain connects TRBV10-2 to TRBJ1-5; 7 nucleotides line up with TRBD1. The CDR3 has 13 residues. The trim removed 5 bases at V and 9 bases at J, leaving 7 bases unmatched. The V gene's germline CDR1 is WSHSY and CDR2 SAAADI. For the CDR3, the DNA is TGCGCCAGCAGTAGGACAGGCCCCAGGCCCCAGCATTTT. Amino acid sequence: CASSRTGPRPQHF.

This rearrangement joins TRBV7-9 to TRBJ2-5; D possibly corresponds to TRBD1 (5 bases). Deletions cut 2 bases from V and 1 base from J, with 5 bases between. There are 13 residues in the CDR3. Germline V gives CDR1 SEHNR, CDR2 FQNEAQ (reference sequence). As DNA, the CDR3 is TGTGCCAGCAGCTTAAGGGGCCAAGAGACCCAGTACTTC. This translates into CASSLRGQETQYF.

This clone was counted only a few times. The rearrangement uses TRBV2 and TRBJ1-1; unclear D gene. CDR3 size: 13 residues. V shed 4 bases and J shed 1 base, with 7 bases lying between them. Germline CDR1 is SNHLY and CDR2 is FYNNEI. CDR3 sequence: CASSVAGNTEAFF. The DNA for the CDR3 is TGTGCCAGCAGTGTGGCAGGGAACACTGAAGCTTTCTTT.

The chain is built from TRBV10-2 and TRBJ2-7, with D tentatively TRBD1 (5 bases). Germline loops: CDR1 WSHSY, CDR2 SAAADI. Trimming cost V 5 bases and J 0 bases, with 11 bases left between them. The CDR3 sequence is 14 residues long. The CDR3 loop reads CASSFNGASYEQYF. For the CDR3, the DNA is TGCGCCAGCAGTTTCAATGGGGCCTCCTACGAGCAGTACTTC.

This clone was observed a single time. The genes are TRBV5-1 and TRBJ1-1, with 9 bases that match TRBD1. The trim removed 2 bases at V and 0 bases at J, leaving 8 bases unmatched. This CDR3 spans 17 amino acids. The germline V gene encodes CDR1 SGHRS and CDR2 YFSETQ. The CDR3 DNA is TGCGCCAGCAGCTTCGGCTCGACAGGGGGAATGAACACTGAAGCTTTCTTT. Its translation: CASSFGSTGGMNTEAFF.

The rearrangement joins TRBV7-8 to TRBJ2-3; 7 bases fit TRBD1. Germline V gene lookup returns CDR1 SGHVS and CDR2 FQNEAQ. The J segment lost 0 bases and the V segment lost 2 bases, leaving 11 bases of the junction unmatched. This CDR3 contains 18 residues. CDR3 sequence reads: CASSLREGGETSTDTQYF. Here the CDR3 DNA reads TGTGCCAGCAGCTTAAGGGAAGGGGGCGAAACTAGCACAGATACGCAGTATTTT.

The J gene is TRBJ1-1, the V gene TRBV6-1; maybe TRBD1 (5 bases). Trimming took 5 bases from V and 2 from J, leaving 12 bases between them. This CDR3 has 14 residues. CDR1 and CDR2 (germline): MNHNS, SASEGT. The DNA for the CDR3 is TGTGCCAGCAGTTTCTTTAGGGGAAACACTGAAGCTTTCTTT. Protein product: CASSFFRGNTEAFF.

The chain has TRBV27 and TRBJ1-2; D might be TRBD1 (5 bases). Germline lookup yields CDR1 MNHEY and CDR2 SMNVEV (reference sequence). V was pared by 4 bases and J by 4 bases, with 22 bases between. The CDR3 runs to 17 residues. CDR3 protein: CASSSPGDRGSGYGYTF. Here the CDR3 DNA reads TGTGCCAGCAGTTCCCCGGGGGATCGGGGTAGCGGCTATGGCTACACCTTC.